One sample yielded the 31 T cell receptor beta chains listed below, sequenced in a study of long-term antiretroviral therapy in people with HIV. The assay used was immunoSEQ (version v3.0), run at survey level. Sequencing was performed with immunoSEQ multiplex PCR; in TCRdb, only in-frame clones are kept and a portion is missing. The sample yields about 25,000 clones, around 82% seen once. The material sequenced was unsorted PBMCs, taken 3 years after starting antiretroviral therapy. The source is a man younger than 30 with HIV.

This clone was seen more than once but under ten times. V gene TRBV13 combines with J gene TRBJ1-5; D is uncertain. Germline CDR1 is PRHDT and CDR2 is FYEKMQ (reference sequence). Trimming stripped 6 bases from V and 1 base from J, with 16 bases between. The CDR3 runs to 16 residues. CDR3 in DNA: TGTGCCAGCAGTAAAGGACCGGGATACAGCAATCAGCCCCAGCATTTT. Translation: CASSKGPGYSNQPQHF.

The chain uses TRBV5-1 and TRBJ1-3; possibly TRBD1 for D (6 bases). The CDR3 spans 16 residues. Trimming left V 4 bases short and J 4 bases short, with 18 bases between. The germline V gene has CDR1 SGHRS and CDR2 YFSETQ. Written as DNA, the CDR3 is TGCGCCAGCAGCCTTGGGAGCACAGGGAGAGGAAACACCATATATTTT. Protein: CASSLGSTGRGNTIYF.

The rearrangement joins TRBV2 to TRBJ2-1; D possibly corresponds to TRBD2 (6 bases). V was trimmed by 4 bases and J by 7 bases, leaving 11 bases between them. Germline V gene lookup returns CDR1 SNHLY and CDR2 FYNNEI. The CDR3 is 13 amino acids. The CDR3 DNA sequence: TGTGCCAGCAGTGCGGATGGGGGGAATGAGCAGTTCTTC. The encoded protein is CASSADGGNEQFF. The entire variable domain, with the rest obtained from reference TRBV2 and TRBJ2-1, is as follows: EPEVTQTPSHQVTQMGQEVILRCVPISNHLYFYWYRQILGQKVEFLVSFYNNEISEKSEIFDDQFSVERPDGSNFTLKIRSTKLEDSAMYFCASSADGGNEQFFGPGTRLTVL.

The sample holds a few counts of this clone. J is TRBJ1-6 and V is TRBV4-1; D may be TRBD1 (5 bases). The V gene's germline CDR1 is MGHRA and CDR2 YSYEKL. The CDR3 contains 16 residues. V gave up 0 bases and J gave up 7 bases, with 13 bases separating them. CDR3 in amino acids: CASSQDGGGRNSPLHF. The CDR3 coding sequence is TGCGCCAGCAGCCAAGATGGTGGGGGAAGGAATTCACCCCTCCACTTT.

The chain employs TRBV20-1 and TRBJ2-3; D gene unclear. The CDR3 covers 11 residues. The germline CDR1 and CDR2 sequences are DFQATT and SNEGSKA (reference sequence). V lost 2 bases and J 1 base, leaving 1 base between the germline ends. CDR3 sequence (DNA): TGCAGTGCTAGACGCACAGATACGCAGTATTTT. As protein: CSARRTDTQYF.

The chain combines TRBV19 with TRBJ2-1; possible D gene TRBD2, 5 bases. Between the trimmed V and J ends, which lost 7 bases and 0 bases, there was a span of 13 bases. Germline V gives CDR1 LNHDA, CDR2 SQIVND (reference sequence). The CDR3 spans 15 residues. CDR3 bases: TGTGCCAGTACGGAGGAAATTTTCTCCTACAATGAGCAGTTCTTC. Translated, it gives CASTEEIFSYNEQFF.

This chain links TRBV9 with TRBJ2-5; D remains unclear. The CDR3 length is 13 residues. The V gene lost 4 bases and the J gene lost 1 base, with 8 bases spanning the gap. Germline CDR1 is SGDLS and CDR2 is YYNGEE. The CDR3 sequence is CASSPGPQETQYF. The CDR3 region has the DNA TGTGCCAGCAGCCCGGGCCCCCAAGAGACCCAGTACTTC.

The chain uses TRBV6-1 and TRBJ1-3, with D unclear. V dropped 3 bases and J dropped 1 base, with 16 bases sitting between them. Germline lookup yields CDR1 MNHNS and CDR2 SASEGT. The CDR3 consists of 17 residues. In DNA form, the CDR3 reads TGTGCCAGCAGTGATGCCGACCCACCCGAGTCTGGAAACACCATATATTTT. Translated, it gives CASSDADPPESGNTIYF.

This chain uses TRBV4-1 with TRBJ2-2, with D uncertain. V lost 0 bases and J lost 6, with 5 bases in between. Germline CDR1 MGHRA, CDR2 YSYEKL. The CDR3 has 13 residues. The CDR3 bases are TGCGCCAGCAGCCAAGATCGGCCCGGGGAGCTGTTTTTT. It specifies CASSQDRPGELFF.

This clone was found a few times. CDR3 protein: CATTPGTGKAFF. CDR3 bases: TGTGCCACTACCCCCGGTACCGGGAAAGCTTTCTTT. J is TRBJ1-1 and V is TRBV6-5; no clear D. Germline V lookup: CDR1 MNHEY, CDR2 SVGAGI. The CDR3 covers 12 residues. V lost 10 bases and J 9 bases, leaving 18 bases between the germline ends.

The rearrangement uses TRBV4-2 and TRBJ1-2, with D maybe TRBD1 (6 bases). The CDR3 sequence is 15 residues long. Per the germline V gene, CDR1 is LGHNA and CDR2 is YNFKEQ. V was trimmed by 0 bases and J by 8 bases, leaving 16 bases between them. CDR3 nucleotide sequence: TGTGCCAGCAGCCAAGAGCTGCGACAGGCTTACGGCTACACCTTC. Its protein product is CASSQELRQAYGYTF.

The rearrangement joins TRBV7-9 to TRBJ2-1; D gene uncertain. The CDR3 totals 16 residues. Trimming shortened V by 5 bases and J by 5 bases, and 19 bases separated the two germline ends. Looked up from germline, CDR1 is SEHNR and CDR2 is FQNEAQ (reference sequence). The CDR3 is CASSPASYTINNEQFF. The DNA of the CDR3 is TGTGCCAGCAGCCCGGCCTCATATACTATAAACAATGAGCAGTTCTTC.

The chain has TRBV10-3 and TRBJ2-5; TRBD2 matches at 9 bases. V shed 6 bases and J 4 bases; nucleotides not matched to a gene: 3. CDR3 length equals 13 residues. Germline loops: CDR1 ENHRY, CDR2 SYGVKD. CDR3 amino acids: CAIRMTSGETQYF. DNA of the CDR3: TGTGCCATCAGAATGACTAGCGGAGAGACCCAGTACTTC.

This clone occurred a few times. V gene TRBV19 combines with J gene TRBJ2-7, with 10 bases matching TRBD1. The ends lost 5 bases at V and 0 bases at J; junction bases unmatched: 4. Germline-derived CDR1 and CDR2 are LNHDA and SQIVND (reference sequence). The CDR3 covers 15 residues. The DNA for the CDR3 is TGTGCCAGTAGTCTGGGACAGGGGATCTCCTACGAGCAGTACTTC. The encoded protein is CASSLGQGISYEQYF.

The J gene is TRBJ1-6, the V gene TRBV7-4; no definite D call. The germline V gene encodes CDR1 SGHVT and CDR2 SQSDAQ. The CDR3 is 15 amino acids. Trimming took off 5 bases at V and 14 bases at J, with 22 bases between the two ends. The DNA for the CDR3 is TGTGCCAGCAGCCACCCCGGAGGAAGTGGGGAATCCCTCCACTTT. Encoded protein: CASSHPGGSGESLHF.

This clone was counted a few times. The chain employs TRBV7-6 and TRBJ2-1; 9 bases align to TRBD1. This CDR3 contains 17 residues. Trimming cost V 1 base and J 9 bases; bases outside gene matches: 13. CDR1 is SGHVS, CDR2 FNYEAQ, per germline. The CDR3 bases are TGTGCCAGCAGCTTAGTAGGGTGGGGACAGGGATTCAGTGAGCAGTTCTTC. It yields the protein CASSLVGWGQGFSEQFF.

The chain employs TRBV6-5 and TRBJ2-2; the D call may be TRBD1 or TRBD2 (5 bases each). CDR1 MNHEY and CDR2 SVGAGI come from the germline V gene. CDR3 length: 16 residues. Trimming removed 0 bases at V and 5 bases at J, with 13 bases between. The CDR3 reads CASSYSMGVGTGELFF. In nucleotides, the CDR3 is TGTGCCAGCAGTTACTCGATGGGGGTAGGAACCGGGGAGCTGTTTTTT.

This clone showed up just once. The chain is built from TRBV13 and TRBJ1-6; 7 positions match TRBD1. Germline V gene sequence: CDR1 PRHDT, CDR2 FYEKMQ (reference sequence). J was trimmed by 4 bases and V by 8 bases; bases with no gene match: 14. This CDR3 is built from 17 residues. CDR3 sequence: CASAERDREGYNSPLHF. The DNA for the CDR3 is TGTGCCAGCGCCGAAAGAGACAGGGAGGGATATAATTCACCCCTCCACTTT.

The chain is built from TRBV19 and TRBJ2-3; the match to TRBD2 covers 8 bases. The CDR3 is made up of 16 amino acids. Germline V lookup: CDR1 LNHDA, CDR2 SQIVND (reference sequence). J gave up 1 base and V 1 base, and 4 bases lay outside the gene matches. CDR3 sequence (DNA): TGTGCCAGTAGTATAGCGGCTAGCGGGCGCACAGATACGCAGTATTTT. Translation gives CASSIAASGRTDTQYF.

The rearrangement uses TRBV5-4 and TRBJ2-7, with a tentative D call TRBD2 (6 bases). CDR3 length equals 15 residues. Trimming shortened V by 4 bases and J by 0 bases, and 14 bases separated the two germline ends. The V gene's germline CDR1 is SGHNT and CDR2 YYREEE (reference sequence). In DNA form, the CDR3 reads TGTGCCAGCAGCAATCCTTCCGGGGGCTCCTACGAGCAGTACTTC. This translates into CASSNPSGGSYEQYF. The full variable domain, rest sourced from reference TRBV5-4 and TRBJ2-7, is ETGVTQSPTHLIKTRGQQVTLRCSSQSGHNTVSWYQQALGQGPQFIFQYYREEENGRGNFPPRFSGLQFPNYSSELNVNALELDDSALYLCASSNPSGGSYEQYFGPGTRLTVT.

J is TRBJ2-5 and V is TRBV30, with D maybe TRBD2 (5 bases). The V end lost 3 bases, the J end lost 1 base, and 9 bases lay between the germline ends. CDR3 length equals 13 residues. Germline values: CDR1 GTSNPN, CDR2 SVGIG (reference sequence). The CDR3 region has the DNA TGTGCCTGGAGCGGGGTCCGCCAAGAGACCCAGTACTTC. Its translation: CAWSGVRQETQYF.

The rearrangement joins TRBV9 to TRBJ1-1; D ambiguous. The V gene's germline CDR1 is SGDLS and CDR2 YYNGEE. Trimming removed 1 base from V and 1 base from J, with 5 bases in between. The CDR3 is 13 residues long. CDR3 amino acids: CASSVLENTEAFF. Here the CDR3 DNA reads TGTGCCAGCAGCGTATTGGAGAACACTGAAGCTTTCTTT.

This chain links TRBV7-3 with TRBJ1-1, with D unclear. Germline V gene lookup returns CDR1 SGHTA and CDR2 FQGTGA. The CDR3 is 13 residues long. Trimming removed 2 bases from V and 6 bases from J, with 10 bases in between. CDR3 in DNA: TGTGCCAGCAGCTTACAGGAACGATCTGAAGCTTTCTTT. Translated: CASSLQERSEAFF.

The chain combines TRBV6-6 with TRBJ2-7; D not certain. The CDR3 runs to 11 residues. Germline V lookup: CDR1 MNHNY, CDR2 SVGAGI (reference sequence). Between the trimmed V and J ends, which lost 6 bases and 3 bases, there was a span of 6 bases. The CDR3 DNA sequence: TGTGCCAGCAGCCCAAGCTACGAGCAGTACTTC. Protein product: CASSPSYEQYF.

For the CDR3, the DNA is TGTGCCAGCAGCTTGAGAAGTGGCGGGGGTAGTTCCTATGGCTACACCTTC. Translation: CASSLRSGGGSSYGYTF. This chain joins TRBV6-4 and TRBJ1-2, with D possibly TRBD1 on 5 matching bases. The CDR3 totals 17 residues. V lost 6 bases, J lost 4 bases, and 24 bases lay in between. CDR1 MRHNA and CDR2 SNTAGT come from the germline V gene.

This chain uses TRBV9 with TRBJ1-3; perhaps TRBD1 as D (6 bases). Germline loops: CDR1 SGDLS, CDR2 YYNGEE. The length of the CDR3 is 14 residues. Trimming pared 4 bases from V and 0 bases from J, leaving 8 bases between. The CDR3 nucleotides are TGTGCCAGCAGCCGGACAGTCTCTGGAAACACCATATATTTT. It yields the protein CASSRTVSGNTIYF.

This clone was seen once. The CDR3 spells CASSPTGTAINYGYTF. As DNA, the CDR3 is TGCGCCAGCAGCCCCACCGGGACAGCCATTAACTATGGCTACACCTTC. The V and J genes are TRBV5-1 and TRBJ1-2; TRBD1 agrees at 7 bases. Germline trimming cut 4 bases from V and 1 base from J; bases unmatched to any gene: 10. CDR3 size: 16 residues. CDR1 SGHRS and CDR2 YFSETQ come from the germline V gene.

The rearrangement joins TRBV7-2 to TRBJ2-5, with TRBD2 matching 8 bases. The CDR3 sequence is 14 residues long. From germline, CDR1 is SGHTA and CDR2 FQGNSA. V dropped 4 bases and J dropped 4; count of bases not matched to a gene: 5. The CDR3 spells CASSYVAGRETQYF. In DNA form, the CDR3 reads TGTGCCAGCAGCTACGTAGCGGGGAGAGAGACCCAGTACTTC.

The chain couples TRBV6-5 to TRBJ2-3; 13 positions agree with TRBD2. This CDR3 spans 15 amino acids. V was pared by 5 bases and J by 4 bases, with 3 bases of the junction left unmatched. CDR1 MNHEY and CDR2 SVGAGI come from the germline V gene. CDR3 bases: TGTGCCAGCAGTAAACTAGCGGGGGGGCCAGATACGCAGTATTTT. Translation: CASSKLAGGPDTQYF.

In this sample, this clone turned up a few times. The chain couples TRBV27 to TRBJ2-2; D possibly corresponds to TRBD1 (5 bases). The V end lost 6 bases, the J end lost 4 bases, and 9 bases lay between the germline ends. There are 13 residues in the CDR3. The germline gives CDR1 MNHEY, CDR2 SMNVEV (reference sequence). CDR3: CASRLGVTGELFF. CDR3 DNA sequence: TGTGCCAGCAGGCTAGGGGTCACCGGGGAGCTGTTTTTT.

The rearrangement uses TRBV5-6 and TRBJ2-7, with 10 nucleotides matching TRBD2. This CDR3 comprises 14 residues. Trimming at V came to 5 bases and at J to 1 base, leaving 3 bases not matched to a gene. The germline CDR1 and CDR2 sequences are SGHDT and YYEEEE. This CDR3 is CASRLAGSSYEQYF. CDR3 coding DNA: TGTGCCAGCAGACTAGCGGGATCTTCCTACGAGCAGTACTTC.